This T cell receptor (beta chain) was sequenced during a study of blood T cell repertoires in COVID-19. About the study: The United States, Italy and Spain supplied acute and convalescent COVID-19 samples. The analysed material was cDNA or gDNA that came from T cells, B-cell-depleted T cells, or PBMCs.

The ends were cut back, 6 bases at V and 7 bases at J, with 15 bases in the middle. The CDR3 is 12 residues long. CDR1 and CDR2 (germline): SQVTM, ANQGSEA. As processed by the authors: Nucleated cell counts were estimated from reference gene primer amplification. Sequencing was performed with immunoSEQ multiplex PCR; in TCRdb, only in-frame clones are kept and a portion is missing. Clone size and the V and J calls come from that table; the DNA yielded D and trimming. The data hold about 110,000 clones, with more than 70% observed a single time. The sequenced sample was peripheral blood. The chain uses TRBV29-1 and TRBJ1-2, with no clear D. The clonotype originates from a man aged 70 or older with acute or convalescent COVID-19. The CDR3 DNA reads as TGCAGCGTCGTACACGTGGGAGGTGGCTACACCTTC. Its protein is CSVVHVGGGYTF.